What follows describes a single TCR beta chain. Its antigen is unidentified. The V and J ends lost 0 bases and 10 bases respectively, with 15 bases between them. This CDR3 contains 15 residues. Germline assignment: CDR1 MNHEY and CDR2 SMNVEV (reference sequence). Expressed TCRB transcripts were sequenced because the isolated RNA had all been reverse transcribed beforehand. TCRdb's copy holds only in-frame clones and misses some; the assay was immunoSEQ multiplex PCR. The table has about 190,000 clones, roughly 8% seen once. The data were obtained in a study of beta chain features in type 1 diabetes. Study conclusions and caveats: Type 1 diabetes patients had moderately but significantly shorter TCRB CDR3s in all four CD4+ subsets.

The receptor was derived from a man in his late teens or twenties with type 1 diabetes. The specimen sequenced was central memory CD4+ T cells from blood. The chain couples TRBV27 to TRBJ1-4, with D perhaps matching TRBD1 (5 bases). For the CDR3, the DNA is TGTGCCAGCAGTTTATCGTGGGGGGGAGGTACAAAACTGTTTTTT. Translation gives CASSLSWGGGTKLFF. The full variable domain, in which reference TRBV27 and TRBJ1-4 provide the parts outside the CDR3, is EAQVTQNPRYLITVTGKKLTVTCSQNMNHEYMSWYRQDPGLGLRQIYYSMNVEVTDKGDVPEGYKVSRKEKRNFPLILESPSPNQTSLYFCASSLSWGGGTKLFFGSGTQLSVL.